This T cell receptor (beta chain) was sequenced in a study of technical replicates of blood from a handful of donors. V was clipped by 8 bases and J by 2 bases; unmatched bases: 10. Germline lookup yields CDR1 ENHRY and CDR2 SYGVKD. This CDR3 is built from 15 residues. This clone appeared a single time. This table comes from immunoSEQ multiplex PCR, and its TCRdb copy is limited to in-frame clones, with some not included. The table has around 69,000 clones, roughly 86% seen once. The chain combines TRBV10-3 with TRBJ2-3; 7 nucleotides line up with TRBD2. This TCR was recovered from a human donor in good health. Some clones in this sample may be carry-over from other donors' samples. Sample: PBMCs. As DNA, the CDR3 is TGTGCCATCGGTATAGCGGGTTCCACCACAGATACGCAGTATTTT. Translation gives CAIGIAGSTTDTQYF.